In this sample, the clone carrying this T cell receptor beta chain turned up many times. These data are taken from a study of T cells in Graves' hyperthyroidism and ophthalmopathy. Template material for amplifying TCR beta CDR3 regions consisted of RNA transcripts. An initial round of RT-PCR targeting the TCR CDR3 relied on the HTBI primer set. TCRdb itself ran the multiplex PCR reads through MiXCR, one entry per CDR3 protein. The table has fewer than 200,000 distinct CDR3 sequences, about 18% seen once. The diagnoses drew upon clinical symptoms, serum thyroxine and TRAb, thyroid ultrasound and orbital computed tomography. Trimming took 4 bases from V and 1 from J; bases not matched to a gene: 7. There are 15 residues in the CDR3. The V gene's germline CDR1 is SGDLS and CDR2 YYNGEE.

The chain joins TRBV9 to TRBJ1-1; 7 bases map to TRBD1. Material for sequencing was blood. This sequence was found in a woman aged 45-65 years with Graves' hyperthyroidism. The CDR3 nucleotides read TGTGCCAGCAGCCCGCGGACAGGCTGGAACACTGAAGCTTTCTTT. Its translation: CASSPRTGWNTEAFF.